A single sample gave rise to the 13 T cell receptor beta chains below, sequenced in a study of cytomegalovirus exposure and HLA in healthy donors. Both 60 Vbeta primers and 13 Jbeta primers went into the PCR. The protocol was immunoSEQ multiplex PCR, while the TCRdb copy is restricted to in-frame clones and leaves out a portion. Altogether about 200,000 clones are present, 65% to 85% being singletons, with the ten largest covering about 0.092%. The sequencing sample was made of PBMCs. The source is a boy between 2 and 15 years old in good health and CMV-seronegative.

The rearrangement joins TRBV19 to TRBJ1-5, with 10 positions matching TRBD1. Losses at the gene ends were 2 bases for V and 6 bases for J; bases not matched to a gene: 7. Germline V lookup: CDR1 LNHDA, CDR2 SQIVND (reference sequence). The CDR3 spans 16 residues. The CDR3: CASSIYGQGVSQPQHF. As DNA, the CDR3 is TGTGCCAGTAGTATATACGGACAGGGGGTTTCTCAGCCCCAGCATTTT.

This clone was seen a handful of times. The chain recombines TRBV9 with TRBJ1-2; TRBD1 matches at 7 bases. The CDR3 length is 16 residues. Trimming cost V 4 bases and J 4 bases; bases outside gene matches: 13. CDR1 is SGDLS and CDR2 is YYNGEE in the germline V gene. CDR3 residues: CASSPHPIGGVYGYTF. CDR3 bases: TGTGCCAGCAGCCCTCACCCCATAGGGGGCGTCTATGGCTACACCTTC.

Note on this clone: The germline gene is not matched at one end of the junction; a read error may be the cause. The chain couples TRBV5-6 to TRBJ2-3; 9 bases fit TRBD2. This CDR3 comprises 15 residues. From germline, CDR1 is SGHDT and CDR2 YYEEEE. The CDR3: CASSLAGTSRDTQYF. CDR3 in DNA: TGTGCCAGCAGCTTGGCTGGGACTAGCAGAGATACGCAGTATTTT.

CDR3 loop: CASSLTRDRDVNEQYF. CDR3 sequence (DNA): TGTGCCAGCTCACTGACCCGGGACAGGGACGTCAACGAGCAGTACTTC. The gene calls are TRBV18 and TRBJ2-7, with 9 bases fitting TRBD1. The CDR3 contains 16 residues. Germline V gives CDR1 KGHSH, CDR2 LQKENI. With 4 bases clipped from V and 5 bases from J, the junction kept 12 bases outside the gene matches.

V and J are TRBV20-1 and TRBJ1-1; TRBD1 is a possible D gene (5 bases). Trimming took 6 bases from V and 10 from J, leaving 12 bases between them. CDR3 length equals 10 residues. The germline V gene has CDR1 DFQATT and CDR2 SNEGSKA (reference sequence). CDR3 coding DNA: TGCAGTGCCGGGGGGTTCGGAGCTTTCTTT. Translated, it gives CSAGGFGAFF.

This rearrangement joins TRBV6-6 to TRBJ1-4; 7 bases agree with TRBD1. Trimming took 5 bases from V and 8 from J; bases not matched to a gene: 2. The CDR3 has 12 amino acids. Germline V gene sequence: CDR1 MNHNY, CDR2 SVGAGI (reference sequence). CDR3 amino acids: CASSETGEKLFF. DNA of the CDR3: TGTGCCAGCAGTGAGACAGGGGAAAAACTGTTTTTT.

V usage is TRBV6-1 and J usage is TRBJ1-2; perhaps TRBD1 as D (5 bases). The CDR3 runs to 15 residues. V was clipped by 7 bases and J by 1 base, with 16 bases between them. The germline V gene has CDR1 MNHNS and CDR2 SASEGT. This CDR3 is CASTLRQGSNYGYTF. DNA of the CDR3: TGTGCCAGCACCCTGCGGCAGGGTAGTAACTATGGCTACACCTTC.

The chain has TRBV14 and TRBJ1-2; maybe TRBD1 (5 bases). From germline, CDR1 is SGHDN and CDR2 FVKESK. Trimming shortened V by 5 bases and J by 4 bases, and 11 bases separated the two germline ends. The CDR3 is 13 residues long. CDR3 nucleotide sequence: TGTGCCAGCAGCTTGGACACCTCCTATGGCTACACCTTC. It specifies CASSLDTSYGYTF.

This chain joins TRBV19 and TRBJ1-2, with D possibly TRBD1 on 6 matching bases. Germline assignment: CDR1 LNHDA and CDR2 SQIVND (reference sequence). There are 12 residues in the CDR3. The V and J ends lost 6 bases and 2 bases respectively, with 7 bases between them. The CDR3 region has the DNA TGTGCCAGTAGCGACAGGAACTATGGCTACACCTTC. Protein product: CASSDRNYGYTF.

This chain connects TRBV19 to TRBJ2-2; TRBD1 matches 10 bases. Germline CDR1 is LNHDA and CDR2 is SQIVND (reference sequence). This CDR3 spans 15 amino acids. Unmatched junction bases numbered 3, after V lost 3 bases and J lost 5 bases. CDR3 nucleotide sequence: TGTGCCAGTAGTATTCGGACAGGGGGTACCGGGGAGCTGTTTTTT. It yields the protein CASSIRTGGTGELFF.

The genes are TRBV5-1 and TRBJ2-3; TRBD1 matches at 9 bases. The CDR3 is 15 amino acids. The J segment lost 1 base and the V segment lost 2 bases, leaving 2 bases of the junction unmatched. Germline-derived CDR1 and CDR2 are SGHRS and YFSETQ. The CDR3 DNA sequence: TGCGCCAGCAGCTTACGACAGGGGGGCACAGATACGCAGTATTTT. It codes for CASSLRQGGTDTQYF.

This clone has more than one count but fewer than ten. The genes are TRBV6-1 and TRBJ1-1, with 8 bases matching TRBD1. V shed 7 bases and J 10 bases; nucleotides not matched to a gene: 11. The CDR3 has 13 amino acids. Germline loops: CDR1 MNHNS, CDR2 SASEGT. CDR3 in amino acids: CASIPIPGGVAFF. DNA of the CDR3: TGTGCCAGCATCCCAATCCCAGGGGGCGTAGCTTTCTTT.

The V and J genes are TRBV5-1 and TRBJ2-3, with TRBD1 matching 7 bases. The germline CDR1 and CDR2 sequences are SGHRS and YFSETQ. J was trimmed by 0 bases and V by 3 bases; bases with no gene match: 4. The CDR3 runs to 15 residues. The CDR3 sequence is CASSYRDRSTDTQYF. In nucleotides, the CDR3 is TGCGCCAGCAGCTACCGGGACAGAAGCACAGATACGCAGTATTTT.